This T cell receptor beta chain was obtained from a study of response to subunit inactivated influenza vaccine. V shed 5 bases and J shed 0 bases, with 20 bases lying between them. The germline V gene has CDR1 SGHAT and CDR2 FQNNGV. The CDR3 runs to 19 residues. Via MiXCR, TCRdb re-called the RT-PCR reads, giving one row per CDR3 protein. The sample includes approximately 730,000 distinct CDR3 sequences, around 14% of them seen just once. Study-wide points: New T cells are recruited in small numbers by each seasonal influenza vaccination, according to the authors' suggestion.

With regard to this clonotype: Its cognate antigen is unknown.

The receptor was isolated from a man aged 45 to 65 who received an inactivated influenza vaccine. The source was PBMCs from blood, collected 14 days before vaccination. J is TRBJ2-6 and V is TRBV11-2, with D possibly matching TRBD1 (6 bases). This CDR3 reads CASSPPFGRGYSGANVLTF. The CDR3, as DNA: TGTGCCAGCAGCCCCCCTTTCGGCAGGGGATACTCTGGGGCCAACGTCCTGACTTTC.